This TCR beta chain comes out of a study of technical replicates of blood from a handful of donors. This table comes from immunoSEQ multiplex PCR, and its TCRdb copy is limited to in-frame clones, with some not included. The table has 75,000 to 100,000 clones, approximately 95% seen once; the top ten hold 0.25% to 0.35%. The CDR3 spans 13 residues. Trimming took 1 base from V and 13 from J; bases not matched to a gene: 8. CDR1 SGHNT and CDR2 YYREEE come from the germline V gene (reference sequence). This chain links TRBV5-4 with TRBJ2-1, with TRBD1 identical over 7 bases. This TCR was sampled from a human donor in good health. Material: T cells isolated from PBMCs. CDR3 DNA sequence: TGTGCCAGCAGCTTGACAGGGGACACCATTCAGTTCTTC. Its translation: CASSLTGDTIQFF.